This T cell receptor beta chain was captured in a study of cytomegalovirus exposure and HLA in healthy donors. Points from the study as a whole: The productive fraction for most TCR beta V segments was about 87% or about 30% in an earlier analysis. Presence/absence results assume similar sequencing depth per donor, which may not hold.

In the case of this clone: What it binds is not known.

Primers included in the PCR were 60 Vbeta and 13 Jbeta primers. Sequencing was performed with immunoSEQ multiplex PCR; in TCRdb, only in-frame clones are kept and a portion is missing. The top ten clones hold around 2.6% of a sample with under 200,000 clones, roughly 75% of them seen once. This receptor was identified in a female donor in good health and CMV-seronegative. The material sequenced was PBMCs.

The CDR3 is CAWSGGGGGVYNEQFF. In DNA, the CDR3 is TGTGCCTGGAGCGGCGGGGGCGGGGGAGTATACAATGAGCAGTTCTTC. V usage is TRBV30 and J usage is TRBJ2-1, with D possibly being TRBD2 (7 bases). This CDR3 comprises 16 residues. Deletions cut 3 bases from V and 4 bases from J, with 19 bases between. Germline V gene sequence: CDR1 GTSNPN, CDR2 SVGIG (reference sequence). Full variable domain (remainder filled in from reference TRBV30 and TRBJ2-1): SQTIHQWPATLVQPVGSPLSLECTVEGTSNPNLYWYRQAAGRGLQLLFYSVGIGQISSEVPQNLSASRPQDRQFILSSKKLLLSDSGFYLCAWSGGGGGVYNEQFFGPGTRLTVL.